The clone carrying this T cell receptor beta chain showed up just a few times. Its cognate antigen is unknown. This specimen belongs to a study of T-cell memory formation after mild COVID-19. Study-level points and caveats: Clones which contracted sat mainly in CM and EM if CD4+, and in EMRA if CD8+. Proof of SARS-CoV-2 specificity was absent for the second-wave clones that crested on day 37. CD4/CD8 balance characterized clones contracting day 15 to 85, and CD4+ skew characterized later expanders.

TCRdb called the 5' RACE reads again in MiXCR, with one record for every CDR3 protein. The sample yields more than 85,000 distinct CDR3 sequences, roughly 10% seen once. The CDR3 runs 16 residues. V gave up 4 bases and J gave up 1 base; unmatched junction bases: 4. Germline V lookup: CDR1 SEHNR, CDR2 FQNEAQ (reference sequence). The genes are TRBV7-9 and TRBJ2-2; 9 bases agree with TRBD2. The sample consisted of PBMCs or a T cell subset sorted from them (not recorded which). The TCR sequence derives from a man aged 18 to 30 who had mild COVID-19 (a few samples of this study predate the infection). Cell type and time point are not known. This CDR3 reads CASSYTSGWNTGELFF. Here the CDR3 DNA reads TGTGCCAGCAGCTATACTAGCGGGTGGAACACCGGGGAGCTGTTTTTT.